This T cell receptor (beta chain) is from a study of T-cell memory formation after mild COVID-19. V lost 1 base, J lost 1 base, and 14 bases lay in between. The germline CDR1 and CDR2 sequences are SGHTA and FQGNSA. The CDR3 covers 17 residues. MiXCR, run by TCRdb on the 5' RACE reads, gives a single entry per CDR3 protein. The data contain roughly 450,000 distinct CDR3 sequences, approximately 18% of them singletons. This sequence was found in an adult woman who had mild COVID-19 (a few samples of this study predate the infection). Cell type and time point are not known. The sequenced sample was PBMCs or a T cell subset sorted from them (not recorded which). V is TRBV7-2 and J is TRBJ1-5; D remains ambiguous. CDR3: CASSLDPAALSNQPQHF. The CDR3 region has the DNA TGTGCCAGCAGCTTAGATCCGGCAGCACTCAGCAATCAGCCCCAGCATTTT.